Listed below are T cell receptor beta chains from one sample, sequenced in a study of shared clonotypes between healthy human individuals. Clones were read by immunoSEQ multiplex PCR, and TCRdb kept only the in-frame ones, dropping some. Here the sample spans about 820,000 clones, almost 95% being singletons. Sequencing used naive CD8+ T cells sorted from blood. Receptor source: a man aged 30-40 years in good health. Each CDR3 is given with its conserved first and last residue. The order of the fields is V gene, D gene, J gene, clone size, CDR3 DNA, CDR3 protein. The D gene is left open where the match is weak. The listing skips clone size in some rows; elsewhere it reads once, few, many or a size class.

TRBV11-2	-	TRBJ1-1	-	TGTGCCAGCAGCTTACGGGGCCCCCTAGACATCGGGAACACTGAAGCTTTCTTT	CASSLRGPLDIGNTEAFF
TRBV7-6	-	TRBJ2-7	-	TGTGCCAGCAGCCATTCAGCAATCGCAGGAGAGCCCTACGAGCAGTACTTC	CASSHSAIAGEPYEQYF
TRBV5-4	-	TRBJ1-1	-	TGTGCCAGCAGCTTGAGAGACGGGATTGAAGCTTTCTTT	CASSLRDGIEAFF
TRBV19	-	TRBJ2-7	-	TGTGCCAGTAGTATCGGAGCTTACGAGCAGTACTTC	CASSIGAYEQYF
TRBV27	-	TRBJ1-1	-	TGTGCCAGCAGTTTCGGTTTGGGCACTGAAGCTTTCTTT	CASSFGLGTEAFF
TRBV6-1	-	TRBJ1-1	-	TGTGCCAGCAGTGAGCTGGGGTGGTCCCCGAACACTGAAGCTTTCTTT	CASSELGWSPNTEAFF
TRBV7-2	-	TRBJ2-5	-	TGTGCCAGCAGCCTAGAGGGGTACCAAGAGACCCAGTACTTC	CASSLEGYQETQYF
TRBV7-2	-	TRBJ1-2	-	TGTGCCAGCAGCTTAGATCAGCTATATGGCTACACCTTC	CASSLDQLYGYTF
TRBV11-3	TRBD1	TRBJ2-2	-	TGTGCCAGCAGCGATGGGCAGGGGGTCACCGGGGAGCTGTTTTTT	CASSDGQGVTGELFF
TRBV7-2	-	TRBJ2-7	-	TGTGCCAGCAGCTTAGATCTGGTCTACGAGCAGTACTTC	CASSLDLVYEQYF
TRBV19	TRBD1	TRBJ1-5	-	TGTGCCAGTAGTATATATACGACAGGGTCGAATCAGCCCCAGCATTTT	CASSIYTTGSNQPQHF
TRBV11-2	-	TRBJ1-2	-	TGTGCCAGCAGCTTAATTGCAGGGCCTGGCTACACCTTC	CASSLIAGPGYTF
TRBV27	-	TRBJ2-7	-	TGTGCCAGCAGTTTATCGATCAGTCCCGCCTACGAGCAGTACTTC	CASSLSISPAYEQYF
TRBV9	-	TRBJ1-2	-	TGTGCCAGCAGCGCAACCGCCTATTGGCAGAACTATGGCTACACCTTC	CASSATAYWQNYGYTF
TRBV29-1	-	TRBJ2-5	-	TGCAGCGTTGATGACCCAGGCGAGCAAGAGACCCAGTACTTC	CSVDDPGEQETQYF
TRBV2	TRBD1	TRBJ2-5	-	TGTGCCAGCATGGGGAAGGGGGCCGTGACCCAAGAGACCCAGTACTTC	CASMGKGAVTQETQYF
TRBV7-9	TRBD2	TRBJ2-5	-	TGTGCCAGCAGCTTAAGTTCCCTAGCGGGAGGGCCTCAAGAGACCCAGTACTTC	CASSLSSLAGGPQETQYF
TRBV19	-	TRBJ2-1	-	TGTGCCAGTACCCTAAGTCGGGGACTTAACTCCTACAATGAGCAGTTCTTC	CASTLSRGLNSYNEQFF
TRBV5-1	TRBD1	TRBJ2-5	-	TGCGCCAGCAGATGGACAGGGGGCGCGGAGACCCAGTACTTC	CASRWTGGAETQYF
TRBV27	-	TRBJ2-7	-	TGTGCCAGCCGAAGGACAGACCTGGACGAGCAGTACTTC	CASRRTDLDEQYF
TRBV27	TRBD1	TRBJ1-2	many	TGTGCCAGCAGTTTAGGAAGACAGGGGCGCTACACCTTC	CASSLGRQGRYTF
TRBV4-3	-	TRBJ2-1	-	TGCGCCAGCAGCCAGACGGGCAGGGGGGGCTACAATGAGCAGTTCTTC	CASSQTGRGGYNEQFF
TRBV14	TRBD1	TRBJ1-2	-	TGTGCCAGCAGTGAGGGACAGAGCTATGGCTACACCTTC	CASSEGQSYGYTF
TRBV4-3	-	TRBJ2-7	-	TGCGCCAGCAGCCAAGATCGAACCTACGAGCAGTACTTC	CASSQDRTYEQYF
TRBV9	TRBD2	TRBJ2-1	-	TGTGCCAGCAGGCCTAGCGGGAGTGGCAATGAGCAGTTCTTC	CASRPSGSGNEQFF
TRBV5-1	-	TRBJ2-7	-	TGCGCCAGCAGCTTAGGGGGGACCTACGAGCAGTACTTC	CASSLGGTYEQYF
TRBV28	TRBD2	TRBJ2-2	few	TGTGCCAGCAGCCGGACTAGCCTTACCGGGGAGCTGTTTTTT	CASSRTSLTGELFF
TRBV9	TRBD1	TRBJ1-2	-	TGTGCCAGCAGCTTAAACCTCGGACAGGGGGACTATGGCTACACCTTC	CASSLNLGQGDYGYTF
TRBV25-1	-	TRBJ1-5	-	TGTGCCAGCAGTGACTTCAATCAGCCCCAGCATTTT	CASSDFNQPQHF
TRBV6-6	-	TRBJ2-1	-	TGTGCCAGCAGTTTGAGGCAACTAGATTACAATGAGCAGTTCTTC	CASSLRQLDYNEQFF
TRBV2	-	TRBJ2-1	-	TGTGCCAGCAAGTCGGCAGACTACAATGAGCAGTTCTTC	CASKSADYNEQFF
TRBV7-9	-	TRBJ2-7	few	TGTGCCAGCGGGAGCGGGTACGAGCAGTACTTC	CASGSGYEQYF
TRBV2	-	TRBJ2-2	-	TGTGCCAGCGTCTCGACAGAATCCGGGGAGCTGTTTTTT	CASVSTESGELFF
TRBV10-3	-	TRBJ2-1	-	TGTGCCATCAGTGATGGTGATAATAGGGAGCCCAATGAGCAGTTCTTC	CAISDGDNREPNEQFF
TRBV27	-	TRBJ2-1	-	TGTGCCAGCGCGGACGGGAATGAGCAGTTCTTC	CASADGNEQFF
TRBV10-3	TRBD2	TRBJ2-7	-	TGTGCCATCAGTGAGTTAATGCAGCTAGCGGGAGCCTACGAGCAGTACTTC	CAISELMQLAGAYEQYF
TRBV7-9	TRBD2	TRBJ2-2	-	TGTGCCAGCAGCCTTACTAGCGGTAACACCGGGGAGCTGTTTTTT	CASSLTSGNTGELFF
TRBV19	TRBD1	TRBJ2-2	-	TGTGCCAGTAGTATAGACCCGGTGACAGGGCTTAAGGGGCCCGGGGAGCTGTTTTTT	CASSIDPVTGLKGPGELFF